A single sample gave rise to the 23 T cell receptor beta chains below, sequenced in a study of T-cell reconstitution after alpha-beta-depleted transplantation in children. As it was prepared, the TCRbeta library received unique molecular identifiers. MiXCR, applied by TCRdb to the PCR reads, yields one record per CDR3 protein. The sample lists some 300,000 distinct CDR3 sequences; around 9.1% were seen once. Sequenced material: PBMCs, taken before TCRalphabeta/CD19-depleted stem cell transplant. Receptors originate from a boy under two years old with acute myeloid leukemia, due to receive a stem cell transplant.

This sequence joins TRBV18 and TRBJ2-7; 8 nucleotides agree with TRBD1. V gave up 5 bases and J gave up 6 bases; unmatched junction bases: 6. The CDR3 sequence is 13 residues long. The germline V gene has CDR1 KGHSH and CDR2 LQKENI. This chain's CDR3 is CASSFIRGREQYF. DNA for the CDR3: TGTGCCAGCTCATTCATCAGGGGGCGCGAGCAGTACTTC. Combining the CDR3 with reference TRBV18 and TRBJ2-7 gives the whole variable domain NAGVMQNPRHLVRRRGQEARLRCSPMKGHSHVYWYRQLPEEGLKFMVYLQKENIIDESGMPKERFSAEFPKEGPSILRIQQVVRGDSAAYFCASSFIRGREQYFGPGTRLTVT.

This clonotype was seen ten or more times. The chain combines TRBV6-5 with TRBJ2-7, with D possibly matching TRBD1 (5 bases). The CDR3 loop spans 14 amino acids. Trimming took off 4 bases at V and 2 bases at J, with 12 bases between the two ends. In germline, CDR1 is MNHEY, CDR2 SVGAGI. The CDR3 DNA reads as TGTGCCAGCAGTTGGACAAGCCCTCCCTACGAGCAGTACTTC. Its protein is CASSWTSPPYEQYF.

The chain recombines TRBV11-1 with TRBJ2-1, with 9 bases aligning to TRBD1. CDR1 is SGHAT and CDR2 is FQDESV in the germline V gene (reference sequence). CDR3 length: 18 residues. With V trimmed by 4 bases and J by 8 bases, 18 bases remained unmatched. In nucleotides, the CDR3 is TGTGCCAGCAGCTCGAAATTCCCGGGACAGGGTCGCAAGGATGAGCAGTTCTTC. It is translated as CASSSKFPGQGRKDEQFF.

This clonotype was counted only a few times. This chain uses TRBV20-1 with TRBJ1-5; possible D gene TRBD1, 6 bases. V was shortened by 6 bases and J by 4 bases, with 16 bases between the two germline ends. CDR3 size: 14 residues. Germline-derived CDR1 and CDR2 are DFQATT and SNEGSKA (reference sequence). The CDR3 DNA reads TGCAGTGCGAGAAGGGGGTATGGGAATCAGCCCCAGCATTTT. Residues: CSARRGYGNQPQHF.

This clonotype occurred a few times. V is TRBV4-3 and J is TRBJ2-2, with D perhaps matching TRBD1 or TRBD2 (5 bases each). Germline values: CDR1 LGHNA, CDR2 YSLEER. Trimming took off 0 bases at V and 10 bases at J, with 9 bases between the two ends. This CDR3 has 13 amino acids. The CDR3 nucleotides are TGCGCCAGCAGCCAAGAAGTTGGGACGGAGCTGTTTTTT. Translated: CASSQEVGTELFF.

This clonotype was recorded many times. The rearrangement joins TRBV28 to TRBJ2-6, with 7 nucleotides matching TRBD1. From germline, CDR1 is MDHEN and CDR2 SYDVKM. The V segment lost 6 bases and the J segment 0 bases; nucleotides outside the gene matches: 14. The CDR3 is 19 amino acids. The CDR3: CASRESTGVSSSGANVLTF. Written as DNA, the CDR3 is TGTGCCAGCAGAGAGTCCACAGGGGTTTCAAGCTCTGGGGCCAACGTCCTGACTTTC.

This clonotype was detected ten times or more. The CDR3 region is CASSLGQVNEQYF. DNA for the CDR3: TGTGCCAGCTCACTGGGACAGGTGAACGAGCAGTACTTC. The V gene is TRBV18, the J gene TRBJ2-7; 8 positions agree with TRBD1. The CDR3 sequence is 13 residues long. Germline CDR1 reads KGHSH; CDR2 reads LQKENI. After removal of 4 bases from V and 5 bases from J, the junction contained 4 bases not matched to a gene.

This clonotype showed up many times. The chain joins TRBV7-3 to TRBJ1-1; a weak D match, TRBD1 (5 bases). V was trimmed by 5 bases and J by 1 base, leaving 8 bases between them. This CDR3 is 13 amino acids long. CDR1 and CDR2 (germline): SGHTA, FQGTGA. CDR3: CASSHGQNTEAFF. Here the CDR3 DNA reads TGTGCCAGCAGCCACGGACAGAACACTGAAGCTTTCTTT.

This clonotype was detected many times. This rearrangement joins TRBV5-5 to TRBJ1-4; D gene uncertain. Germline CDR1 is SGHKS and CDR2 is YYEKEE (reference sequence). CDR3 length: 15 amino acids. Trimming removed 2 bases from V and 2 bases from J, with 10 bases in between. The CDR3 nucleotides are TGTGCCAGCAGCTTTCGGTCCGGGACTAATGAAAAACTGTTTTTT. Protein: CASSFRSGTNEKLFF. Full variable domain (rest looked up from reference TRBV5-5 and TRBJ1-4): DAGVTQSPTHLIKTRGQQVTLRCSPISGHKSVSWYQQVLGQGPQFIFQYYEKEERGRGNFPDRFSARQFPNYSSELNVNALLLGDSALYLCASSFRSGTNEKLFFGSGTQLSVL.

A few counts support this clonotype. The V and J genes are TRBV3-1 and TRBJ2-3, with D unresolved. V was clipped by 4 bases and J by 4 bases, with 12 bases between them. The CDR3 extends over 14 amino acids. The germline CDR1 and CDR2 sequences are LGHDT and YNNKEL (reference sequence). The CDR3 region has the DNA TGTGCCAGCAGCCGAATTTCCTTTGCAGATACGCAGTATTTT. Its translation is CASSRISFADTQYF.

Details on this clonotype: One base away lies a much larger clone, so this may be a sequencing read error. V usage is TRBV6-2 or TRBV6-3 and J usage is TRBJ2-2; 8 bases are shared with TRBD2. The CDR3 is made up of 18 amino acids. CDR1 is MNHEY, CDR2 SVGEGT, per germline. The DNA for the CDR3 is TGTCCCAGCAGCCGGGCGCCCTACTGGCGGGGGGTCACCGGGGAGCTGTTTTTT. Encoded protein: CPSSRAPYWRGVTGELFF.

This clonotype was observed a few times. V usage is TRBV5-1 and J usage is TRBJ2-5; 11 nucleotides line up with TRBD2. The CDR3 extends over 16 amino acids. J lost 2 bases, V lost 4 bases, and 7 bases had no gene match. The germline gives CDR1 SGHRS, CDR2 YFSETQ. Here the CDR3 reads CASSHRLAGSQETQYF. Here the CDR3 DNA reads TGCGCCAGCAGCCACCGACTAGCGGGGTCACAAGAGACCCAGTACTTC.

This clonotype appeared many times. The genes are TRBV5-1 and TRBJ1-2, with a weak D call TRBD1 (6 bases). The germline V gene encodes CDR1 SGHRS and CDR2 YFSETQ. V lost 8 bases, J lost 6 bases, and 17 bases lay in between. The CDR3 is made up of 13 amino acids. The CDR3 DNA is TGCGCCAGGACCCAGGGGTTGGAGGATGGCTACACCTTC. Protein: CARTQGLEDGYTF.

This clonotype was picked up a small number of times. The V gene is TRBV5-1, the J gene TRBJ1-4; the D gene is possibly TRBD1 (6 bases). V was trimmed by 1 base and J by 0 bases, leaving 16 bases between them. Germline V gene sequence: CDR1 SGHRS, CDR2 YFSETQ. This CDR3 has 18 amino acids. CDR3: CASSLSRGNWATNEKLFF. DNA for the CDR3: TGCGCCAGCAGCTTGTCCAGGGGCAATTGGGCAACTAATGAAAAACTGTTTTTT. Supplemented by reference TRBV5-1 and TRBJ1-4, the full variable domain reads KAGVTQTPRYLIKTRGQQVTLSCSPISGHRSVSWYQQTPGQGLQFLFEYFSETQRNKGNFPGRFSGRQFSNSRSEMNVSTLELGDSALYLCASSLSRGNWATNEKLFFGSGTQLSVL.

This clonotype was counted at least ten times. The rearrangement uses TRBV11-2 and TRBJ2-7; TRBD1 aligns across 7 bases. There are 14 residues in the CDR3. Per the germline V gene, CDR1 is SGHAT and CDR2 is FQNNGV. V gave up 4 bases and J gave up 3 bases; unmatched junction bases: 6. The CDR3 region has the DNA TGTGCCAGCAGCTATGGGGGACAGATCTACGAGCAGTACTTC. It encodes CASSYGGQIYEQYF.

This clonotype was counted many times. CDR3 region: CASSPPVGGEFF. CDR3 bases: TGTGCCAGCTCACCACCGGTGGGGGGCGAGTTCTTC. The chain joins TRBV18 to TRBJ2-1; possibly TRBD1 or TRBD2 for D (6 bases each). Germline lookup yields CDR1 KGHSH and CDR2 LQKENI. The CDR3 sequence is 12 residues long. V lost 0 bases to trimming and J lost 14 bases, with 11 bases between them.

This clonotype appeared many times. V usage is TRBV19 and J usage is TRBJ2-7; D gene uncertain. The CDR3 sequence is 13 residues long. Germline V lookup: CDR1 LNHDA, CDR2 SQIVND (reference sequence). V gave up 3 bases and J gave up 2 bases, with 8 bases separating them. The CDR3 sequence: CASSILPTYEQYF. The CDR3 nucleotides are TGTGCCAGTAGTATCCTGCCAACCTACGAGCAGTACTTC.

This clonotype has at least ten counts. V and J are TRBV12-3 or TRBV12-4 and TRBJ2-7; TRBD2 might be the D (6 bases). The CDR3 length is 14 residues. V was cut by 9 bases and J by 2 bases, with 17 bases left in between. The CDR3 here is CARRYTGLTYEQYF. The CDR3 nucleotides are TGTGCCAGACGATATACGGGACTTACCTACGAGCAGTACTTC.

This clonotype was seen many times. The chain employs TRBV7-9 and TRBJ2-5; D ambiguous. Trimming left V 2 bases short and J 1 base short, with 5 bases between. The CDR3 extends over 13 amino acids. The germline gives CDR1 SEHNR, CDR2 FQNEAQ (reference sequence). The CDR3 is CASSLSIQETQYF. The CDR3 DNA sequence: TGTGCCAGCAGCTTAAGCATCCAAGAGACCCAGTACTTC.

This clonotype was found once. With a much larger clone just one base away, this may be a read error. The conserved phenylalanine or tryptophan is not found at the CDR3 terminus, so this likely reflects a read error. The chain recombines TRBV27 with TRBJ2-3; TRBD2 agrees at 16 bases. V shed 10 bases, J shed 7 bases, and the junction held 5 bases outside the gene matches. Germline CDR1 is MNHEY and CDR2 is SMNVEV (reference sequence). This CDR3 is built from 14 residues. This CDR3 is CATGTSGGANTQYS. The CDR3, as DNA: TGTGCCACCGGGACTAGCGGGGGGGCAAATACGCAGTATTCT.

This clonotype has at least ten counts. The CDR3 spells CASSLPGLANTGELFF. For the CDR3, the DNA is TGTGCCAGCAGCTTACCAGGACTAGCGAACACCGGGGAGCTGTTTTTT. The V and J genes are TRBV7-9 and TRBJ2-2; 7 bases are a match to TRBD2. The CDR3 is 16 residues long. CDR1 and CDR2 from the germline V gene are SEHNR and FQNEAQ (reference sequence). The junction had 3 bases not matched to a gene; V was cut back by 2 bases and J by 0 bases.

This sequence joins TRBV28 and TRBJ2-1, with a possible D match to TRBD2 (6 bases). This CDR3 has 14 amino acids. Trimming stripped 7 bases from V and 4 bases from J, with 14 bases between. In germline, CDR1 is MDHEN, CDR2 SYDVKM. CDR3 loop: CASTSGTYYNEQFF. Written as DNA, the CDR3 is TGTGCCAGCACGTCCGGGACTTATTACAATGAGCAGTTCTTC.

The rearrangement joins TRBV7-9 to TRBJ1-5; the D gene is possibly TRBD1 (6 bases). V lost 1 base to trimming and J lost 0 bases, with 10 bases between them. There are 16 residues in the CDR3. The germline CDR1 and CDR2 sequences are SEHNR and FQNEAQ (reference sequence). The CDR3 DNA reads TGTGCCAGCAGCTTAGGGACAGCAAGTAGCAATCAGCCCCAGCATTTT. The encoded protein is CASSLGTASSNQPQHF.